This TCR beta chain appears in the sequencing data of a study of T cell repertoires in cytomegalovirus infection. Study summary: Public signatures in TCR beta pointed to CMV infection and matching HLA type. Notes on the study in general: Cumulated frequencies of public TCR beta families served to identify carriers of CMV plus the relevant HLA. The ex vivo response was dominated by HLA-C-restricted CMV-specific TCR beta clonotypes.

As concerns this clonotype: Its antigen is still unknown.

In TCRdb, the reads were re-called with MiXCR into one record per CDR3 protein. The sample carries about 310,000 distinct CDR3 sequences, roughly a sixth recorded once. Losses at the gene ends were 4 bases for V and 5 bases for J; bases not matched to a gene: 7. Germline CDR1 is SGHAT and CDR2 is FQDESV (reference sequence). CDR3 length: 14 amino acids. This chain uses TRBV11-1 with TRBJ2-5, with 7 positions matching TRBD2. The TCR comes from a human donor in good health (CMV status not recorded). Some clones in this sample may be carry-over from other donors' samples. Sequencing input: PBMCs. The CDR3 region is CASSSLAVGETQYF. CDR3 sequence (DNA): TGTGCCAGCAGCTCGCTAGCGGTGGGGGAGACCCAGTACTTC.